Following are 17 T cell receptor beta chains from one sample sequenced in a study of cytomegalovirus exposure and HLA in healthy donors. PCR used 60 Vbeta primers and 13 Jbeta primers. Assay used: immunoSEQ multiplex PCR; TCRdb lists only in-frame clones, some missing. The sample includes about 190,000 clones, 10% to 15% of them seen just once. The sequencing input was PBMCs. The receptors here all came from a middle-aged man in good health and CMV-seropositive.

The genes are TRBV7-3 and TRBJ2-6; possible D gene TRBD1, 6 bases. Germline CDR1 is SGHTA and CDR2 is FQGTGA. The CDR3 is 17 amino acids. V lost 5 bases and J lost 4, with 18 bases in between. The CDR3 bases are TGTGCCAGCAGCCGGGACACGCTTAGAGGGGGGGCCAACGTCCTGACTTTC. As protein: CASSRDTLRGGANVLTF.

The sample holds a few counts of this clone. This rearrangement joins TRBV30 to TRBJ2-7; possibly TRBD2 for D (6 bases). Germline CDR1 is GTSNPN and CDR2 is SVGIG (reference sequence). This CDR3 is 11 amino acids long. The CDR3 nucleotides are TGTGTCACGGAGGAGGGCTACGAGCAGTACTTC. It yields the protein CVTEEGYEQYF. The entire variable domain, with the rest obtained from reference TRBV30 and TRBJ2-7, is as follows: SQTIHQWPATLVQPVGSPLSLECTVEGTSNPNLYWYRQAAGRGLQLLFYSVGIGQISSEVPQNLSASRPQDRQFILSSKKLLLSDSGFYLCVTEEGYEQYFGPGTRLTVT.

V usage is TRBV19 and J usage is TRBJ1-5; the D gene is possibly TRBD1 (6 bases). CDR1 and CDR2 from the germline V gene are LNHDA and SQIVND (reference sequence). The CDR3 covers 15 residues. The V end was cut by 4 bases, the J end by 0 bases, with 10 bases between. CDR3 loop: CASSSPGVSNQPQHF. For the CDR3, the DNA is TGTGCCAGTAGTAGCCCAGGGGTTAGCAATCAGCCCCAGCATTTT.

The rearrangement uses TRBV5-6 and TRBJ1-2, with D unresolved. Germline V CDR1 and CDR2: SGHDT, YYEEEE. CDR3 size: 14 residues. Deletions cut 0 bases from V and 1 base from J, with 7 bases between. The CDR3 DNA reads TGTGCCAGCAGCTTGGCACAGCTTAACTATGGCTACACCTTC. Protein: CASSLAQLNYGYTF.

The gene calls are TRBV19 and TRBJ1-1; D unresolved. The CDR3 extends over 16 amino acids. Germline V CDR1 and CDR2: LNHDA, SQIVND (reference sequence). Between the trimmed V and J ends, which lost 2 bases and 11 bases, there was a span of 24 bases. CDR3 in DNA: TGTGCCAGTAGTATAAGGGCCGGGAAGGCGGGTCGTGAGGCTTTCTTT. As protein: CASSIRAGKAGREAFF.

This clone was counted only a few times. J is TRBJ1-5 and V is TRBV5-5; possible D gene TRBD1, 6 bases. The V gene's germline CDR1 is SGHKS and CDR2 YYEKEE (reference sequence). Between the trimmed V and J ends, which lost 4 bases and 6 bases, there was a span of 11 bases. The CDR3 is made up of 13 amino acids. The CDR3 sequence is CASSPTGTQPQHF. In nucleotides, the CDR3 is TGTGCCAGCAGCCCGACAGGCACTCAGCCCCAGCATTTT.

The rearrangement uses TRBV14 and TRBJ1-6; D uncertain. The length of the CDR3 is 15 residues. Trimming shortened V by 1 base and J by 8 bases, and 12 bases separated the two germline ends. Germline V gives CDR1 SGHDN, CDR2 FVKESK. Here the CDR3 reads CASSQVTVRDSPLHF. The CDR3 DNA reads TGTGCCAGCAGCCAAGTGACCGTCCGGGATTCACCCCTCCACTTT.

This clone has only a few counts. The gene calls are TRBV7-2 and TRBJ1-2; no clear D. V shed 1 base and J shed 8 bases, with 11 bases lying between them. The CDR3 covers 13 residues. Looked up from germline, CDR1 is SGHTA and CDR2 is FQGNSA. The CDR3 reads CASSLETRNGYTF. The CDR3 DNA reads as TGTGCCAGCAGCTTAGAAACGCGTAACGGCTACACCTTC.

This clone was counted between two and nine times. The chain uses TRBV6-5 and TRBJ1-2; D is possibly TRBD1 (5 bases). Trimming removed 0 bases at V and 2 bases at J, with 13 bases between. Germline V gives CDR1 MNHEY, CDR2 SVGAGI. This CDR3 has 16 residues. CDR3 sequence: CASSYSGQGLNYGYTF. Here the CDR3 DNA reads TGTGCCAGCAGTTACTCTGGGCAGGGCCTAAACTATGGCTACACCTTC.

The chain joins TRBV7-9 to TRBJ2-3; 11 positions match TRBD2. Looked up from germline, CDR1 is SEHNR and CDR2 is FQNEAQ (reference sequence). The J segment lost 0 bases and the V segment lost 1 base, leaving 3 bases of the junction unmatched. The CDR3 is 17 residues long. The CDR3 loop is CASSLVSGGASTDTQYF. CDR3 nucleotides: TGTGCCAGCAGCTTAGTTAGCGGGGGGGCTAGCACAGATACGCAGTATTTT. Full variable domain (remainder filled in from reference TRBV7-9 and TRBJ2-3): DTGVSQNPRHKITKRGQNVTFRCDPISEHNRLYWYRQTLGQGPEFLTYFQNEAQLEKSRLLSDRFSAERPKGSFSTLEIQRTEQGDSAMYLCASSLVSGGASTDTQYFGPGTRLTVL.

This clone has just a few counts. The rearrangement links TRBV7-9 to TRBJ2-7; no clear D. CDR1 and CDR2 (germline): SEHNR, FQNEAQ (reference sequence). This CDR3 has 14 amino acids. Trimming took 6 bases from V and 0 from J, leaving 12 bases between them. CDR3 region: CASSPLQASYEQYF. CDR3 coding DNA: TGTGCCAGCAGTCCTCTGCAGGCCTCCTACGAGCAGTACTTC. Looking up the rest from reference TRBV7-9 and TRBJ2-7 gives the full variable domain: DTGVSQNPRHKITKRGQNVTFRCDPISEHNRLYWYRQTLGQGPEFLTYFQNEAQLEKSRLLSDRFSAERPKGSFSTLEIQRTEQGDSAMYLCASSPLQASYEQYFGPGTRLTVT.

The rearrangement joins TRBV21-1 to TRBJ2-7; the tabulated D call, TRBD2, remains unverified against the DNA. TRBV21-1 is described as a pseudogene. The CDR3 runs to 20 residues. The CDR3 DNA sequence: TGTGCCAGCAGCAAAGGCCCCGGACTAGCGGGGGGGCAGAGGACCTACGAGCAGTACGTC. As protein: CASSKGPGLAGGQRTYEQYV.

This chain uses TRBV29-1 with TRBJ2-1, with D perhaps matching TRBD2 (6 bases). Germline V gene sequence: CDR1 SQVTM, CDR2 ANQGSEA. The ends were cut back, 5 bases at V and 4 bases at J, with 15 bases in the middle. CDR3 size: 14 residues. The CDR3, as DNA: TGCAGCGTTTCATCTGCGGGACGGTACAATGAGCAGTTCTTC. It is translated as CSVSSAGRYNEQFF.

J is TRBJ1-2 and V is TRBV30; D not resolved. The CDR3 length is 13 residues. V dropped 2 bases and J dropped 1 base, with 8 bases sitting between them. Germline CDR1 GTSNPN, CDR2 SVGIG (reference sequence). The CDR3, as DNA: TGTGCCTGGAGTTCTGGAGGTAACTATGGCTACACCTTC. It yields the protein CAWSSGGNYGYTF.

The chain joins TRBV11-3 to TRBJ2-5, with TRBD1 matching over 7 bases. CDR3 size: 14 residues. The germline V gene has CDR1 SGHNT and CDR2 YENEEA. After removal of 5 bases from V and 0 bases from J, the junction contained 3 bases not matched to a gene. This chain's CDR3 is CASSTGQHQETQYF. The CDR3 DNA reads as TGTGCCAGCAGCACGGGACAGCACCAAGAGACCCAGTACTTC.

This clone turned up a few times. The chain has TRBV5-6 and TRBJ1-5; 10 bases map to TRBD1. Germline V gives CDR1 SGHDT, CDR2 YYEEEE. This CDR3 region has 15 residues. The V gene end was trimmed by 3 bases and the J gene end by 7 bases; junction bases not matched to a gene: 7. The CDR3 DNA follows: TGTGCCAGCAGCTCGTACCGGGACAGGGGACAGCCCCAGCATTTT. Protein product: CASSSYRDRGQPQHF.

The rearrangement uses TRBV27 and TRBJ1-4, with D hard to call. This CDR3 comprises 16 residues. V shed 5 bases and J shed 3 bases, with 16 bases lying between them. The germline CDR1 and CDR2 sequences are MNHEY and SMNVEV (reference sequence). In nucleotides, the CDR3 is TGTGCCAGCAGTCCATCGTTCGGGGAGGCTAATGAAAAACTGTTTTTT. Its protein is CASSPSFGEANEKLFF.